Following are 17 T cell receptor beta chains from one sample sequenced in a study of T cell responses to AZD1222 COVID-19 vaccine. Profiling relied on immunoSEQ multiplex PCR, and the TCRdb table lists in-frame clones only, not all of them. This table has over 45,000 clones, about 90% appearing once. The specimen was peripheral blood, collected 28 days after the second AZD1222 dose. The origin of the receptors is an adult who received the AZD1222 COVID-19 vaccine.

The V and J genes are TRBV30 and TRBJ1-2; 11 bases align to TRBD1. The V segment lost 7 bases and the J segment 4 bases; nucleotides outside the gene matches: 8. From germline, CDR1 is GTSNPN and CDR2 SVGIG (reference sequence). The CDR3 is made up of 14 amino acids. The CDR3 bases are TGTGCCTTAACCGGGACAGGGGGGTTCTATGGCTACACCTTC. Protein product: CALTGTGGFYGYTF.

The CDR3 sequence: CAICSVPDNEQFF. CDR3 coding DNA: TGTGCCATCTGTTCGGTGCCAGACAATGAGCAGTTCTTC. The chain uses TRBV10-3 and TRBJ2-1; D gene ambiguous. The V gene's germline CDR1 is ENHRY and CDR2 SYGVKD. Trimming took 8 bases from V and 5 from J, leaving 13 bases between them. This CDR3 is 13 amino acids long.

The V call is TRBV5-5, the J call TRBJ1-1; D unclear. The V gene lost 0 bases and the J gene lost 4 bases, with 10 bases spanning the gap. From germline, CDR1 is SGHKS and CDR2 YYEKEE (reference sequence). The CDR3 covers 14 residues. CDR3 residues: CASSLVGDGTEAFF. Written as DNA, the CDR3 is TGTGCCAGCAGCTTGGTAGGAGATGGCACTGAAGCTTTCTTT. Using reference TRBV5-5 and TRBJ1-1 for the parts outside the CDR3, the full variable domain is DAGVTQSPTHLIKTRGQQVTLRCSPISGHKSVSWYQQVLGQGPQFIFQYYEKEERGRGNFPDRFSARQFPNYSSELNVNALLLGDSALYLCASSLVGDGTEAFFGQGTRLTVV.

This CDR3 is CASSEIGLREQFF. The DNA of the CDR3 is TGTGCCAGCAGTGAGATAGGGTTGCGGGAGCAGTTCTTC. The V call is TRBV6-1, the J call TRBJ2-1; D gene uncertain. Germline V lookup: CDR1 MNHNS, CDR2 SASEGT. Trimming stripped 3 bases from V and 10 bases from J, with 13 bases between. CDR3 length equals 13 residues.

This chain links TRBV5-6 with TRBJ1-5; unclear D gene. This CDR3 is built from 12 residues. The V and J ends lost 5 bases and 4 bases respectively, with 7 bases between them. Germline CDR1 reads SGHDT; CDR2 reads YYEEEE. The CDR3 DNA sequence: TGTGCCAGCAGTTCACTGAATCAGCCCCAGCATTTT. As protein: CASSSLNQPQHF.

V is TRBV19 and J is TRBJ2-5, with D unresolved. Per germline, CDR1 LNHDA and CDR2 SQIVND (reference sequence). This CDR3 region has 15 residues. V lost 3 bases and J lost 2, with 13 bases in between. The CDR3 is CASSISLTIQETQYF. DNA for the CDR3: TGTGCCAGTAGTATTTCCTTGACGATACAAGAGACCCAGTACTTC.

This clone has just one count. The CDR3 here is CASSMIRGVQDQPQHF. As DNA, the CDR3 is TGTGCCAGTAGTATGATCAGGGGGGTACAGGATCAGCCCCAGCATTTT. J is TRBJ1-5 and V is TRBV19, with 7 bases identical to TRBD1. There are 16 residues in the CDR3. Trimming removed 3 bases from V and 5 bases from J; junction bases left unmatched: 10. Germline lookup yields CDR1 LNHDA and CDR2 SQIVND (reference sequence).

This rearrangement joins TRBV27 to TRBJ1-6, with D unresolved. This CDR3 is built from 17 residues. Germline lookup yields CDR1 MNHEY and CDR2 SMNVEV (reference sequence). V lost 3 bases, J lost 6 bases, and 18 bases lay in between. The chain's CDR3 is CASSFETNLAFNSPLHF. Written as DNA, the CDR3 is TGTGCCAGCAGTTTTGAGACAAATTTGGCGTTTAATTCACCCCTCCACTTT.

V usage is TRBV4-3 and J usage is TRBJ1-5; possible D gene TRBD1, 5 bases. Deletions cut 2 bases from V and 7 bases from J, with 9 bases between. The CDR3 is 13 amino acids. Germline V CDR1 and CDR2: LGHNA, YSLEER. CDR3 bases: TGCGCCAGCAGCCAACTCCGGGGGCAGCCCCAGCATTTT. It is translated as CASSQLRGQPQHF.

The chain combines TRBV7-9 with TRBJ1-2; 8 nucleotides match TRBD1. There are 13 residues in the CDR3. The V gene's germline CDR1 is SEHNR and CDR2 FQNEAQ (reference sequence). The V segment lost 5 bases and the J segment 3 bases; nucleotides outside the gene matches: 2. DNA of the CDR3: TGTGCCAGCAGCACAGGGGGTTACTATGGCTACACCTTC. Translated, it gives CASSTGGYYGYTF.

This rearrangement joins TRBV7-2 to TRBJ1-2, with D possibly matching TRBD1 (6 bases). V was clipped by 4 bases and J by 6 bases, with 15 bases between them. The germline V gene encodes CDR1 SGHTA and CDR2 FQGNSA. The CDR3 extends over 14 amino acids. CDR3 loop: CASSSPGGRDGYTF. CDR3 coding DNA: TGTGCCAGCAGCTCCCCTGGGGGCAGGGATGGCTACACCTTC.

Only one count was recorded for this clone. The rearrangement links TRBV5-1 to TRBJ2-5; the D is unclear. With 3 bases removed from V and 0 bases from J, the gap between germline ends came to 6 bases. The CDR3 contains 13 residues. Germline CDR1 reads SGHRS; CDR2 reads YFSETQ. The chain's CDR3 is CASSSTYQETQYF. The CDR3 bases are TGCGCCAGCAGCTCGACGTACCAAGAGACCCAGTACTTC.

Here the CDR3 reads CASSTAGIYNEQFF. CDR3 in DNA: TGTGCCAGTAGTACCGCGGGGATCTACAATGAGCAGTTCTTC. The V and J genes are TRBV19 and TRBJ2-1, with D perhaps matching TRBD2 (6 bases). Germline V gene lookup returns CDR1 LNHDA and CDR2 SQIVND (reference sequence). This CDR3 comprises 14 residues. The V end lost 4 bases, the J end lost 3 bases, and 10 bases lay between the germline ends.

This chain joins TRBV30 and TRBJ2-7; 10 bases map to TRBD2. J was trimmed by 7 bases and V by 3 bases; bases with no gene match: 9. The CDR3 length is 14 residues. The germline CDR1 and CDR2 sequences are GTSNPN and SVGIG (reference sequence). CDR3 sequence (DNA): TGTGCCTGGAGGGCAGCGGGAGGGCCTGGTGAGCAGTACTTC. This translates into CAWRAAGGPGEQYF.

The chain employs TRBV2 and TRBJ1-5; maybe TRBD1 (5 bases). CDR1 SNHLY and CDR2 FYNNEI come from the germline V gene. The CDR3 totals 14 residues. The V end lost 6 bases, the J end lost 3 bases, and 12 bases lay between the germline ends. CDR3 sequence reads: CASRPDRPNQPQHF. The DNA for the CDR3 is TGTGCCAGCAGACCCGACAGACCCAATCAGCCCCAGCATTTT.

Of note for this clone: Other nucleotide sequences in the sample specify the same CDR3. The gene calls are TRBV18 and TRBJ2-7; D gene ambiguous. Looked up from germline, CDR1 is KGHSH and CDR2 is LQKENI. V dropped 2 bases and J dropped 0 bases, with 5 bases sitting between them. The CDR3 runs 13 residues. The CDR3 region is CASSPGSSYEQYF. CDR3 DNA: TGTGCCAGCTCACCAGGAAGCTCCTACGAGCAGTACTTC.

The chain joins TRBV12-3 or TRBV12-4 to TRBJ1-1; D is ambiguous. The length of the CDR3 is 13 residues. Trimming took 6 bases from V and 1 from J, leaving 9 bases between them. In nucleotides, the CDR3 is TGTGCCAGCAGACTCACTGAGAACACTGAAGCTTTCTTT. This gives the protein CASRLTENTEAFF.